This T cell receptor beta chain was identified in a study of CD8+ T cells in alopecia areata. Extracted RNA was reverse transcribed into cDNA, the sequencing template. Profiling relied on immunoSEQ multiplex PCR, and the TCRdb table lists in-frame clones only, not all of them. The data show over 120,000 clones, roughly half seen once. This CDR3 has 14 amino acids. The V end lost 0 bases, the J end lost 3 bases, and 9 bases lay between the germline ends. The germline V gene encodes CDR1 MGHRA and CDR2 YSYEKL. This TCR derives from a human donor with alopecia areata. V gene TRBV4-1 combines with J gene TRBJ2-7; the D is unclear. This specimen was CD4+ T cells sorted from blood, taken at week 0. The CDR3 DNA is TGCGCCAGCAGCCAAGAGGATAGGGACTACGAGCAGTACTTC. Translation: CASSQEDRDYEQYF.